A selection of T cell receptor gamma chains follows, all from one sample in a study of Vδ1+ human thymocytes. TCRdb made new clone calls on the multiplex PCR reads using CATT. Among tens of thousands of gamma-chain clones listed, 20% were seen once. The material sequenced was Vdelta1+ gamma-delta thymocytes from the thymus. The source of these receptors is a girl under three years old who had congenital heart surgery. The CDR3 runs from the conserved cysteine through the conserved F or W. Not all rows give a size; the values are once, few, many and, for expanded clones, a class.

clone size,V gene,CDR3 length,J gene,CDR3 protein
few,TRGV3,11,TRGJ1/TRGJ2,CATWDSVGKLF
-,TRGV9,14,TRGJP1,CALWVNTTGWFKIF
few,TRGV2,12,TRGJ1/TRGJ2,CATWEPPVQKLF
-,TRGV2,11,TRGJ1/TRGJ2,CATWEDKKKLF
-,TRGV3,17,TRGJ1/TRGJ2,CATWDRLLALNYYKKLF
-,TRGV8,9,TRGJ1/TRGJ2,CATWVVKLF
-,TRGV3,12,TRGJ1/TRGJ2,CATWDGGPKKLF
-,TRGV2,16,TRGJP2,CATWGAEGSSDWIKTF
-,TRGV9,12,TRGJ1/TRGJ2,CALWDLYYKKLF
-,TRGV8,15,TRGJ1/TRGJ2,CATWDRGGTFFKKLF
few,TRGV3,12,TRGJ1/TRGJ2,CATWDRHPKKLF
-,TRGV8,15,TRGJ1/TRGJ2,CATWEPPPHYYKKLF
-,TRGV9,15,TRGJP2,CALWEVQGDDWIKTF
-,TRGV4,15,TRGJP2,CATWDGYSRDWIKTF
-,TRGV4,18,TRGJ1/TRGJ2,CATWDGCSHYNTYYKKLF
-,TRGV4,10,TRGJP1,CATHGWFKIF
-,TRGV2,15,TRGJP2,CATWDGPVSDWIKTF
-,TRGV3,12,TRGJ1/TRGJ2,CATWDTNLKKLF
few,TRGV9,12,TRGJ1/TRGJ2,CALWEDSYKKLF
-,TRGV3,11,TRGJ1/TRGJ2,CATWDPPKKLF
-,TRGV2,9,TRGJ1/TRGJ2,CATLSPKLF
large,TRGV8,13,TRGJP2,CATWDSSDWIKTF
few,TRGV4,15,TRGJ1/TRGJ2,CATWDGFENYYKKLF
medium-sized,TRGV2,11,TRGJ1/TRGJ2,CATWDAYKKLF
-,TRGV2,13,TRGJ1/TRGJ2,CATWGTLYYKKLF
-,TRGV4,15,TRGJ1/TRGJ2,CATWDGLASEYKKLF
-,TRGV4,13,TRGJ1/TRGJ2,CATWDGPYYKKLF
-,TRGV9,14,TRGJ1/TRGJ2,CALWEAMNYYKKLF
few,TRGV3,13,TRGJ1/TRGJ2,CATWDGMNYKKLF
-,TRGV3,14,TRGJ1/TRGJ2,CATWDRAYYYKKLF
-,TRGV4,13,TRGJ1/TRGJ2,CATWAWGNYKKLF
-,TRGV2,14,TRGJP,CATHQELGKKIKVF
few,TRGV8,14,TRGJP2,CATRIRGSDWIKTF
-,TRGV2,14,TRGJ1/TRGJ2,CATWDGLNGYKKLF
-,TRGV3,13,TRGJ1/TRGJ2,CATWDRPIDKKLF
few,TRGV2,16,TRGJP2,CATWTGVISSDWIKTF
medium-sized,TRGV9,12,TRGJ1/TRGJ2,CALWEVQYKKLF
-,TRGV9,15,TRGJ1/TRGJ2,CALWEVSGSYYKKLF
few,TRGV2,15,TRGJ1/TRGJ2,CATWDAAQTYYKKLF
-,TRGV2,14,TRGJ1/TRGJ2,CATWDGPEAGKKLF